This TCR beta chain was identified in a study of blood T cells in healthy people across ages. Study information: Template switching captured about one barcoded beta molecule per two T cells. Study-level results: PBMCs went unsorted, and a conclusive naive versus antigen-experienced comparison was therefore prevented. CMV infection status of these donors was not known.

Concerning this clonotype: What it binds is unknown.

Through a sample-barcoded 5' primer and a J-beta primer mix, a second PCR was run for roughly 6 to 12 cycles. A 12-random-nucleotide template-switch adaptor tagged each cDNA molecule. One entry per CDR3 protein, called by TCRdb with MiXCR from the 5' RACE reads. The sample has about 1 million distinct CDR3 sequences; under 45% are singletons. Sequencing used blood. The origin of this receptor is a woman aged 60 to 75 in good health.

CDR3 in DNA: TGTGCCAGCAGTTTGGAAAAGTGGAGCGGGGAGCTGTTTTTT. It codes for CASSLEKWSGELFF. The rearrangement links TRBV27 to TRBJ2-2; no reliable D call. This CDR3 comprises 14 residues. CDR1 MNHEY and CDR2 SMNVEV come from the germline V gene (reference sequence). Between the trimmed V and J ends, which lost 3 bases and 7 bases, there was a span of 12 bases.